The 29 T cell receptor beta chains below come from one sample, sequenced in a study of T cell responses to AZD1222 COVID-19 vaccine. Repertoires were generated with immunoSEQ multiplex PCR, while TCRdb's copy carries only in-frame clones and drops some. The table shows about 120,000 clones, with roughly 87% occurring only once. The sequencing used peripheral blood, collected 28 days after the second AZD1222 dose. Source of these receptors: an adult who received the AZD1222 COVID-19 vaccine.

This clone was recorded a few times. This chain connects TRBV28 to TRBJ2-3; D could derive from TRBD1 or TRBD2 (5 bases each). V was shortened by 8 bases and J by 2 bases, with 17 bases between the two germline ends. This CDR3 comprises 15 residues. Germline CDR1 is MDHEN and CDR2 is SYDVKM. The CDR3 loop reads CASARDATFTDTQYF. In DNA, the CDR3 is TGTGCCAGCGCCAGGGACGCCACGTTCACAGATACGCAGTATTTT.

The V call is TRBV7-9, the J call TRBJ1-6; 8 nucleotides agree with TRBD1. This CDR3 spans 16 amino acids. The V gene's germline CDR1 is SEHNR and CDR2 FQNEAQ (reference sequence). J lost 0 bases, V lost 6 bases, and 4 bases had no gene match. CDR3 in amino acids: CASRTGGNSYNSPLHF. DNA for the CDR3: TGTGCCAGCAGAACAGGGGGTAACTCCTATAATTCACCCCTCCACTTT.

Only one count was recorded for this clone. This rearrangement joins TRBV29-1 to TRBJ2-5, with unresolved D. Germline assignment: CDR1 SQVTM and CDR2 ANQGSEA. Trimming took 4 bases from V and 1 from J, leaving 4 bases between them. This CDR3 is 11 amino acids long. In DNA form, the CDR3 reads TGCAGCGTTGTGATCCAAGAGACCCAGTACTTC. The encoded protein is CSVVIQETQYF.

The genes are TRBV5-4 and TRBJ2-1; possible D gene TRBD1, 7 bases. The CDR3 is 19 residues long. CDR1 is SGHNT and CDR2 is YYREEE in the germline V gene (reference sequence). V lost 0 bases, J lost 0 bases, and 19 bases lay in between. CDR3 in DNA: TGTGCCAGCAGCTTGGAGGGCAGGGGGAGGCTTTCCTCCTACAATGAGCAGTTCTTC. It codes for CASSLEGRGRLSSYNEQFF.

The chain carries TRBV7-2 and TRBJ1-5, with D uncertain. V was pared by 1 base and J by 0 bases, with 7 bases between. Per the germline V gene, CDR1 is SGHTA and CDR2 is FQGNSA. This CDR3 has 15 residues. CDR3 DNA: TGTGCCAGCAGCTTAGGAGACTTTAGCAATCAGCCCCAGCATTTT. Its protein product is CASSLGDFSNQPQHF.

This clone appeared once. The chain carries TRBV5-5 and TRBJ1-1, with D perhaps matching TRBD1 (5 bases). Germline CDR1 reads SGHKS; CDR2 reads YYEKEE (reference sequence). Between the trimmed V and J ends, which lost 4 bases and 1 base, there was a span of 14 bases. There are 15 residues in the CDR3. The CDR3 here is CASSITGTGNTEAFF. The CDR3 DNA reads TGTGCCAGCAGCATAACCGGGACTGGGAACACTGAAGCTTTCTTT.

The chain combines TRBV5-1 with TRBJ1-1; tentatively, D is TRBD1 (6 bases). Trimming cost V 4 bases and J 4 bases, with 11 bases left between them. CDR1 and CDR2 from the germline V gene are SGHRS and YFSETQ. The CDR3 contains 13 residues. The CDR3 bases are TGCGCCAGCAGCCCCTGGGACATCACTGAAGCTTTCTTT. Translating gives CASSPWDITEAFF.

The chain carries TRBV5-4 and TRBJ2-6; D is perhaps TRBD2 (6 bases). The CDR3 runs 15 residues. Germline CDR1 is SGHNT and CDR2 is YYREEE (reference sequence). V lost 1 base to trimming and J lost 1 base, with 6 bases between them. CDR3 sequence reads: CASSLRGSGANVLTF. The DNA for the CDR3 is TGTGCCAGCAGCTTGCGGGGGTCTGGGGCCAACGTCCTGACTTTC. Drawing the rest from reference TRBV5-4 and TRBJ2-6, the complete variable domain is ETGVTQSPTHLIKTRGQQVTLRCSSQSGHNTVSWYQQALGQGPQFIFQYYREEENGRGNFPPRFSGLQFPNYSSELNVNALELDDSALYLCASSLRGSGANVLTFGAGSRLTVL.

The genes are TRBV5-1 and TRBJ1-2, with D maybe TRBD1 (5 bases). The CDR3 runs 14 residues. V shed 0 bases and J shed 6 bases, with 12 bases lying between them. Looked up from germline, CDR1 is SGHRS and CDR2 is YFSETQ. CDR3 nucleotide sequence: TGCGCCAGCAGCTTGGCCGGGGGTGGTAATGGCTACACCTTC. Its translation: CASSLAGGGNGYTF.

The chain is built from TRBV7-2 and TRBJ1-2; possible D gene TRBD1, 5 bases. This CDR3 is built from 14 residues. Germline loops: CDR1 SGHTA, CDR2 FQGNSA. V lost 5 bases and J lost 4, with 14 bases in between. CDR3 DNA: TGTGCCAGCAGCACTGGGACGGGACCCTATGGCTACACCTTC. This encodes CASSTGTGPYGYTF.

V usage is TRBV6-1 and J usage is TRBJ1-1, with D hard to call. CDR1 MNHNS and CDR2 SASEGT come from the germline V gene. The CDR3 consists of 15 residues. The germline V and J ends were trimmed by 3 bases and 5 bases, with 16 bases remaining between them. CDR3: CASSDVSSRGTEAFF. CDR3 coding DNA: TGTGCCAGCAGTGATGTCAGCTCCCGAGGGACTGAAGCTTTCTTT.

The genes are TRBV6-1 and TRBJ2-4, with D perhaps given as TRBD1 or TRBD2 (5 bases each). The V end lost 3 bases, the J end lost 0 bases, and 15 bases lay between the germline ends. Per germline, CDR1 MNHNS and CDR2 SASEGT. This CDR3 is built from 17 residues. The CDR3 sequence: CASSEGVGRIAKNIQYF. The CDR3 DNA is TGTGCCAGCAGTGAGGGGGTCGGACGCATAGCCAAAAACATTCAGTACTTC.

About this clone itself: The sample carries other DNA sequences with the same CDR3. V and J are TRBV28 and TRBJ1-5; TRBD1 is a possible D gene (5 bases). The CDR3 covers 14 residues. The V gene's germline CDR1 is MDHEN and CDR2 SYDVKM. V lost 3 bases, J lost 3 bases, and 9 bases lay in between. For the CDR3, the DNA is TGTGCCAGCAGTTTGGGCGGGACCAATCAGCCCCAGCATTTT. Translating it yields CASSLGGTNQPQHF.

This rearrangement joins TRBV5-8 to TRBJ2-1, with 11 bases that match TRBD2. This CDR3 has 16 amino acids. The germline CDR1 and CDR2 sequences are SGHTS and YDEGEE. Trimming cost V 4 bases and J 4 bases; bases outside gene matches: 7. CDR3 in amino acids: CASSGGLAAQYNEQFF. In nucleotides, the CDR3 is TGTGCCAGCAGCGGGGGACTAGCGGCCCAATACAATGAGCAGTTCTTC.

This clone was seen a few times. CDR3 amino acids: CASSPWDGSYEQYF. The CDR3 nucleotides are TGTGCCAGCTCACCCTGGGACGGGTCCTACGAGCAGTACTTC. This chain uses TRBV18 with TRBJ2-7; D possibly matches TRBD1 or TRBD2 (5 bases each). CDR1 is KGHSH and CDR2 is LQKENI in the germline V gene. There are 14 residues in the CDR3. Trimming took off 3 bases at V and 1 base at J, with 10 bases between the two ends.

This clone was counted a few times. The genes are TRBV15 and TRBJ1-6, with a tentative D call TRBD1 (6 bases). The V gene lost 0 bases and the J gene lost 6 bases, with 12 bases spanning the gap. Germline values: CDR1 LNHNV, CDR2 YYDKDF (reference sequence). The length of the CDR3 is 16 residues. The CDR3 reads CATSRDLARGNSPLHF. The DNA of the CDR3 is TGTGCCACCAGCAGAGATCTTGCCAGGGGTAATTCACCCCTCCACTTT.

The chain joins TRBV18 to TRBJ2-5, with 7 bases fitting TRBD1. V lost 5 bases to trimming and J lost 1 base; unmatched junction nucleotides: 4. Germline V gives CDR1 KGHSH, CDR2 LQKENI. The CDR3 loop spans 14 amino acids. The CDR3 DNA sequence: TGTGCCAGCTCATATACAGGGGTCCAAGAGACCCAGTACTTC. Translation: CASSYTGVQETQYF.

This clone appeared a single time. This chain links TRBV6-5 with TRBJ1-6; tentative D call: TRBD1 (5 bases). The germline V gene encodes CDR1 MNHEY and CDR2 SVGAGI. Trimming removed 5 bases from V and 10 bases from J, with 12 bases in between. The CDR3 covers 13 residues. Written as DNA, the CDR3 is TGTGCCAGCAGTATCCGACAGAACTCACCCCTCCACTTT. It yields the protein CASSIRQNSPLHF.

This chain's CDR3 is CASNRDRGNQPQHF. CDR3 coding DNA: TGTGCCAGCAATAGGGACCGAGGCAATCAGCCCCAGCATTTT. The chain uses TRBV2 and TRBJ1-5, with D tentatively TRBD1 (5 bases). This CDR3 region has 14 residues. The V and J ends lost 7 bases and 2 bases respectively, with 12 bases between them. Per the germline V gene, CDR1 is SNHLY and CDR2 is FYNNEI.

The CDR3 sequence: CASSLDRNSPLHF. The CDR3, as DNA: TGTGCCAGCTCACTGGACAGGAATTCACCCCTCCACTTT. The V and J genes are TRBV18 and TRBJ1-6; 7 bases align to TRBD1. Trimming at V came to 4 bases and at J to 7 bases, leaving 1 base not matched to a gene. CDR3 size: 13 residues. The V gene's germline CDR1 is KGHSH and CDR2 LQKENI.

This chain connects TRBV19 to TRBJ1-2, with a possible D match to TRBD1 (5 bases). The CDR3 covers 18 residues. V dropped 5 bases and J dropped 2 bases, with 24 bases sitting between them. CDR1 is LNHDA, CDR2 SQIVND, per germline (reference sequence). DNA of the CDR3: TGTGCCAGTAGTCCCCCTACAGGATGGAAATCTCGCAACTATGGCTACACCTTC. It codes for CASSPPTGWKSRNYGYTF. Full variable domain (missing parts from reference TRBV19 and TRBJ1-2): DGGITQSPKYLFRKEGQNVTLSCEQNLNHDAMYWYRQDPGQGLRLIYYSQIVNDFQKGDIAEGYSVSREKKESFPLTVTSAQKNPTAFYLCASSPPTGWKSRNYGYTFGSGTRLTVV.

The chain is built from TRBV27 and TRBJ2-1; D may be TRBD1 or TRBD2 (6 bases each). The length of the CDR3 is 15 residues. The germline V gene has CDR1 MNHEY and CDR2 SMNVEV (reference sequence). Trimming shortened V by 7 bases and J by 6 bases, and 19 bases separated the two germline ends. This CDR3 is CASKGLGGGGNEQFF. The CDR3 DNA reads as TGTGCCAGCAAGGGTTTGGGTGGAGGGGGCAATGAGCAGTTCTTC.

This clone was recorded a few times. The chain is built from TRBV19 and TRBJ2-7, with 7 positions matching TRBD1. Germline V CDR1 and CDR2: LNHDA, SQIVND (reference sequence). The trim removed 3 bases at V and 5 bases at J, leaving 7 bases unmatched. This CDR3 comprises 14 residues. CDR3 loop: CASSIRTGPNEQYF. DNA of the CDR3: TGTGCCAGTAGTATTCGGACAGGCCCCAACGAGCAGTACTTC. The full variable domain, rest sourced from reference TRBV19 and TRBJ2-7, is DGGITQSPKYLFRKEGQNVTLSCEQNLNHDAMYWYRQDPGQGLRLIYYSQIVNDFQKGDIAEGYSVSREKKESFPLTVTSAQKNPTAFYLCASSIRTGPNEQYFGPGTRLTVT.

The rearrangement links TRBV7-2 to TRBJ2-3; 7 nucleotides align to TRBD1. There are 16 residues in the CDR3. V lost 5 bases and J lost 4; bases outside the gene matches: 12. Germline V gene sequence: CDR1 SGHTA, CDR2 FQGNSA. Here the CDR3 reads CASSQTGIIGADTQYF. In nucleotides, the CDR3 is TGTGCCAGCAGCCAGACAGGGATAATAGGGGCAGATACGCAGTATTTT.

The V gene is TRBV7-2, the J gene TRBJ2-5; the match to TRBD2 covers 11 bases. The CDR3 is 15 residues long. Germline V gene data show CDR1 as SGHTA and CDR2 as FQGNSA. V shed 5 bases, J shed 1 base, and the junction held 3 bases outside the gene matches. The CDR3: CASSPSGGPQETQYF. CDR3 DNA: TGTGCCAGCAGCCCTAGCGGGGGGCCCCAAGAGACCCAGTACTTC.

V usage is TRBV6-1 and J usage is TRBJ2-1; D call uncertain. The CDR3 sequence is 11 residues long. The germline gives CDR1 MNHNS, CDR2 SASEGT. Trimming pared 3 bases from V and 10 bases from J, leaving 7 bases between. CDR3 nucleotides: TGTGCCAGCAGTGACGTGGCAGAGCAGTTCTTC. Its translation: CASSDVAEQFF.

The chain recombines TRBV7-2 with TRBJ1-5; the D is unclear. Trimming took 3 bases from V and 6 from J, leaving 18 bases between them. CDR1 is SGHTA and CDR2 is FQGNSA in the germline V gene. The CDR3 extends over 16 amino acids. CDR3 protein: CASSFSGRTISQPQHF. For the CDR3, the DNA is TGTGCCAGCAGCTTTTCCGGCCGTACAATAAGTCAGCCCCAGCATTTT.

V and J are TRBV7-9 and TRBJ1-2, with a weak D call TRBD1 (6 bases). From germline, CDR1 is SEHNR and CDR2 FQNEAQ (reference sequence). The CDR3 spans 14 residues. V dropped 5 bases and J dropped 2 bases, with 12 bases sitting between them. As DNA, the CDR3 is TGTGCCAGCAGCGGCGGACAGATCAACTATGGCTACACCTTC. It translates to CASSGGQINYGYTF.

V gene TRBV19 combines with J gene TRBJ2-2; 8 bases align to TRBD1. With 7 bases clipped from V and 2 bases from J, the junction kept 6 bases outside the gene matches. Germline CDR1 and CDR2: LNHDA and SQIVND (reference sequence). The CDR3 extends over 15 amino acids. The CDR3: CASTRTGFNTGELFF. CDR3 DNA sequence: TGTGCCAGTACCAGGACAGGGTTCAACACCGGGGAGCTGTTTTTT.